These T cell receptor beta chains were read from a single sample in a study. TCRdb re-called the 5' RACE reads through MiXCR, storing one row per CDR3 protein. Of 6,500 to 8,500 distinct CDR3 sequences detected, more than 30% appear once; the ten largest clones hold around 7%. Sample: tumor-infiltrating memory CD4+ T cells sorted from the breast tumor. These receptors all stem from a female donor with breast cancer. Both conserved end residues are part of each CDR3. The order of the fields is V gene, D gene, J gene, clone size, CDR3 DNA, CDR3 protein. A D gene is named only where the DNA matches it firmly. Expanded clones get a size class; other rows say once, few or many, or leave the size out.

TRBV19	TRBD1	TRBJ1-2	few	TGTGCCAGTAGGCCTAACACAGGGGGCGTAGACTATGGCTACACCTTC	CASRPNTGGVDYGYTF
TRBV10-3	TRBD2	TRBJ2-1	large	TGTGCCATCAGTGGGAAAGCGGGAGTGGGGAATGAGCAGTTCTTC	CAISGKAGVGNEQFF
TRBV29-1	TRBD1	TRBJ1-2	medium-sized	TGCAGCGCCCGTTGGGGACAGGGAGAATATGGCTACACCTTC	CSARWGQGEYGYTF
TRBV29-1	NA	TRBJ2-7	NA	TGCAGCGTTGCGCTCCAGGGGAGGACCTACGAGCAGTACTTC	CSVALQGRTYEQYF
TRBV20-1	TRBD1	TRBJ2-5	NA	TGCAGTGCGAGACAGGGGGGAGAGACCCAGTACTTC	CSARQGGETQYF
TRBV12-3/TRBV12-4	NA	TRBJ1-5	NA	TGTGCCAGCAGTTCCCCAGGGAGCAATCAGCCCCAGCATTTT	CASSSPGSNQPQHF
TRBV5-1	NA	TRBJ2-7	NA	TGCGCCAGCAGCTTGGCCTGGACGGCCTACGAGCAGTACTTC	CASSLAWTAYEQYF
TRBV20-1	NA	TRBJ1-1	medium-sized	TGCAGTGCTAGTATTGACGAGCATCTGAACACTGAAGCTTTCTTT	CSASIDEHLNTEAFF
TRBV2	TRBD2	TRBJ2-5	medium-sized	TGTGCCAGCAGTGAGGGGCTAGCGGGGGCCGGAGAGACCCAGTACTTC	CASSEGLAGAGETQYF
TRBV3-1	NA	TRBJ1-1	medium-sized	TGTGCCAGCAGCCGGACAGTAGAGGCCAACACTGAAGCTTTCTTT	CASSRTVEANTEAFF
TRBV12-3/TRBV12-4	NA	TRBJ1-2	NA	TGTGCCAGCAGTTTTGGAGACTATGGCTACACCTTC	CASSFGDYGYTF
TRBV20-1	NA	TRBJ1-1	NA	TGCAGTGCTGACCGGGACACGAGCACTGAGGCTTTCTTT	CSADRDTSTEAFF
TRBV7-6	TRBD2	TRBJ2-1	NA	TGTGCCAGCAGCTTAGCTAGCGGGAGGACCAACAATGGGCAGTTCTTC	CASSLASGRTNNGQFF